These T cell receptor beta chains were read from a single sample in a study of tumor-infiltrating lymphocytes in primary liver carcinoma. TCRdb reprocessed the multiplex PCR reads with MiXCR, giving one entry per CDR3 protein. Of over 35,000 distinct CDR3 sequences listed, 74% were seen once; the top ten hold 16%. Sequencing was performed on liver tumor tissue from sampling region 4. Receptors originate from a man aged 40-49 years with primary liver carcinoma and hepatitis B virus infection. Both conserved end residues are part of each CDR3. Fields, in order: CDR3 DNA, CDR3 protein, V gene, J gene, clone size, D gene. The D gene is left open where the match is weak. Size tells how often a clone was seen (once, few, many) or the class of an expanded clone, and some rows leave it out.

DNA: TGTGCCAGCAGCTTAGATAGAGCAGGTCTAGCCAAAAACATTCAGTACTTC
CDR3: CASSLDRAGLAKNIQYF
V: TRBV11-2
J: TRBJ2-4
size: medium-sized
D: .

DNA: TGCAGCGCCCATAAGACCAGAGACGGGGATGAGCGGTTCTTC
CDR3: CSAHKTRDGDERFF
V: TRBV29-1
J: TRBJ2-1
size: .
D: .

DNA: TGTGGCAGCAGCTTAGCGGGATCGCGAGAATACGAGCAGTACTTC
CDR3: CGSSLAGSREYEQYF
V: TRBV11-1
J: TRBJ2-7
size: .
D: TRBD2

DNA: TGTGCCTACAGCCGGACACAGGTTTCACCCCTCCACTTT
CDR3: CAYSRTQVSPLHF
V: TRBV11-1
J: TRBJ1-6
size: once
D: .

DNA: TGCAGCGTTGGACTAGCGGGAAGGTTCTATAATGAACAGTTCTTC
CDR3: CSVGLAGRFYNEQFF
V: TRBV29-1
J: TRBJ2-1
size: .
D: TRBD2

DNA: TGTGTCACCAGTGATCCCCCGGGCCAGAGGCAGTTCTTC
CDR3: CVTSDPPGQRQFF
V: TRBV24-1
J: TRBJ2-1
size: once
D: .

DNA: TGCGTCAGCAGCTTGGAGTGCGGGAGCCATGAGCAGTTCTTC
CDR3: CVSSLECGSHEQFF
V: TRBV5-1
J: TRBJ2-1
size: once
D: TRBD2

DNA: TGTGCCAGCTGCTTAACGAGATCGGGAGAATACGAGCATTACTTC
CDR3: CASCLTRSGEYEHYF
V: TRBV11-1
J: TRBJ2-7
size: .
D: .

DNA: TGCAGCATTGATCTTTCTAGGAGCAATACCAATGAGCAGTTCTTC
CDR3: CSIDLSRSNTNEQFF
V: TRBV29-1
J: TRBJ2-1
size: .
D: .

DNA: TGCAGCTTTGAAGCTCCAACAGGAGTCGACGAGCAGTACTTC
CDR3: CSFEAPTGVDEQYF
V: TRBV29-1
J: TRBJ2-7
size: once
D: .

DNA: TGTGCCAACAACCATGAGGGTGAGCTGTACACTGAAGCTTTCTTT
CDR3: CANNHEGELYTEAFF
V: TRBV5-5
J: TRBJ1-1
size: .
D: .

DNA: TGTGCCATCAATCCGAGGGGGTTGGTCGGTTATGGCTACACTTTC
CDR3: CAINPRGLVGYGYTF
V: TRBV12-3/TRBV12-4
J: TRBJ1-2
size: .
D: .

DNA: TGCAGCGTTGCCCATGACAGGGGGGCCGGTGAGCTGTTTTTT
CDR3: CSVAHDRGAGELFF
V: TRBV29-1
J: TRBJ2-2
size: .
D: TRBD1

DNA: TGCGCCAGCAGCTCCCAAGAGACCCAGTACTTC
CDR3: CASSSQETQYF
V: TRBV5-1
J: TRBJ2-5
size: many
D: .

DNA: TGTGCCTGGAGTGCAGGACTAGCGGGAGTTTCTCGGCAGTACTTC
CDR3: CAWSAGLAGVSRQYF
V: TRBV30
J: TRBJ2-7
size: .
D: TRBD2

DNA: TGTATCAGCAGTTACCCTAGCGGGGCGAGCTCCTACAATGAGCAATTCTTC
CDR3: CISSYPSGASSYNEQFF
V: TRBV6-2/TRBV6-3
J: TRBJ2-1
size: .
D: TRBD2

DNA: TGTGCCAGCGGCCAAGGACAGGGAGCGAATTCACCGCTCCACTTT
CDR3: CASGQGQGANSPLHF
V: TRBV11-2
J: TRBJ1-6
size: .
D: TRBD1

DNA: TGTGCCAGCAGCTCCGGGAAATCTGGCCAGACCTTC
CDR3: CASSSGKSGQTF
V: TRBV5-6
J: TRBJ1-2
size: .
D: .

DNA: TGTACCAGCAGCCCTCCCAGGTGGGCATATACGCAGTATTTT
CDR3: CTSSPPRWAYTQYF
V: TRBV7-8
J: TRBJ2-3
size: .
D: .

DNA: TGTGTCTGGAGTGTCACCAGCGGGAAGTCGGATACGCAGTATTTT
CDR3: CVWSVTSGKSDTQYF
V: TRBV30
J: TRBJ2-3
size: .
D: TRBD2

DNA: TGTGCCAGCAGTTACGCCGGACAGGCGAACAATGAGCAGTTCTTC
CDR3: CASSYAGQANNEQFF
V: TRBV6-5
J: TRBJ2-1
size: medium-sized
D: TRBD1

DNA: TGTGGCAGCAGCTTGTCGAGGGGGACCCAGTACTTC
CDR3: CGSSLSRGTQYF
V: TRBV11-2
J: TRBJ2-5
size: .
D: .

DNA: TGCACCAGCAGCCAAGATTGGGGAGCTCACCAAGAGACTCAGTACTTC
CDR3: CTSSQDWGAHQETQYF
V: TRBV4-1
J: TRBJ2-5
size: .
D: .

DNA: TGCAGCGCCATGACATCTGGGACCGACACCCCCTACGGGCGGTACTTC
CDR3: CSAMTSGTDTPYGRYF
V: TRBV29-1
J: TRBJ2-7
size: .
D: .

DNA: TGTTCCAGCAGCCGAACTAGCGGGACTATCACAGTTACGCAGTATTTT
CDR3: CSSSRTSGTITVTQYF
V: TRBV6-1
J: TRBJ2-3
size: .
D: TRBD2

DNA: TGTGCCAGCAAGGGAAGCGAGTGGAACGAGCAGTACTTC
CDR3: CASKGSEWNEQYF
V: TRBV11-2
J: TRBJ2-7
size: .
D: .

DNA: TGTGCCAGTAGCTCTATCCGAGCAGATACGCAGTATTTT
CDR3: CASSSIRADTQYF
V: TRBV11-1
J: TRBJ2-3
size: .
D: .

DNA: TGTGCCAGCAGTATATTTAAACAGGGTCGCAATCAGCCCCAGCATTTT
CDR3: CASSIFKQGRNQPQHF
V: TRBV28
J: TRBJ1-5
size: .
D: .

DNA: TGTGCCAGCAGCCAAGGTGCCATGAGCCCCTATGGCTGCACCTTC
CDR3: CASSQGAMSPYGCTF
V: TRBV4-2
J: TRBJ1-2
size: .
D: .

DNA: TGTACCAGCAGTCCCGCCGGGCTTGAAGAGACCCAGAACTTC
CDR3: CTSSPAGLEETQNF
V: TRBV12-3/TRBV12-4
J: TRBJ2-5
size: .
D: .

DNA: TGTGCCAGCAGCTTAAGCCCCAGCAGCGAGTTAACCTACGAGCAGTACTTC
CDR3: CASSLSPSSELTYEQYF
V: TRBV7-2
J: TRBJ2-7
size: .
D: .

DNA: TGTGCAGGCAGCCGAAGAGGGACAGAGACCCAGTACTTC
CDR3: CAGSRRGTETQYF
V: TRBV12-3/TRBV12-4
J: TRBJ2-5
size: .
D: .

DNA: TGTGCCAGGAGCTTACTAGGTGCAGAGACTGAAGCTTTCTTT
CDR3: CARSLLGAETEAFF
V: TRBV7-8
J: TRBJ1-1
size: .
D: .

DNA: TGTGCCAGCAAGGGGCCCCCAGGCACTGAAGCTTTCTTT
CDR3: CASKGPPGTEAFF
V: TRBV12-3/TRBV12-4
J: TRBJ1-1
size: .
D: .

DNA: TGTGCCAGCAGCTCCTCCCGTCCCGCCTACGAGCAGTACTTC
CDR3: CASSSSRPAYEQYF
V: TRBV11-2
J: TRBJ2-7
size: many
D: .

DNA: TGTGCCAGCAGTTTATGGACTGCCGTGAATACGCAGTATTTT
CDR3: CASSLWTAVNTQYF
V: TRBV28
J: TRBJ2-3
size: .
D: .

DNA: TGTGCCAGTAGCTCTCCCGGGTTGGCCAGAAACGTTCAGTACTTC
CDR3: CASSSPGLARNVQYF
V: TRBV28
J: TRBJ2-4
size: .
D: .

DNA: TGTGCCGGCAGTGGAATACCAGGGGGCCAAGAGACCCATTACTTC
CDR3: CAGSGIPGGQETHYF
V: TRBV6-1
J: TRBJ2-5
size: .
D: TRBD1

DNA: TGCGCCAGCAGCTTGCGGACAGTGAGCGAACAGTACTTC
CDR3: CASSLRTVSEQYF
V: TRBV5-1
J: TRBJ2-7
size: .
D: .

DNA: TGCGCCGGCAGTTTGGGGCTGGACTACGAGCAGTACTTC
CDR3: CAGSLGLDYEQYF
V: TRBV5-1
J: TRBJ2-7
size: .
D: .

DNA: TGTGCCAGCAGCTTCGGGACATGGGATAACGTTCAGTACTTC
CDR3: CASSFGTWDNVQYF
V: TRBV11-2
J: TRBJ2-4
size: .
D: .

DNA: TGTGCCAGCTCGACGGGACAGGACTTGAGGGCCTACGAGCAGTACTTC
CDR3: CASSTGQDLRAYEQYF
V: TRBV18
J: TRBJ2-7
size: .
D: TRBD1

DNA: TGCAGCGTTGAAGTAAGTGCACAGGGCCCTCTCCTCGGGCAGTACTTC
CDR3: CSVEVSAQGPLLGQYF
V: TRBV29-1
J: TRBJ2-7
size: few
D: .

DNA: TGTGCCAGCCACCCAGAACTAGCGGGAACAGATATGCAGTATTTT
CDR3: CASHPELAGTDMQYF
V: TRBV6-5
J: TRBJ2-3
size: few
D: TRBD2

DNA: TGTGCTAGCAGCACAATCGGGACAGGGATCAACGAGCAGTACTTC
CDR3: CASSTIGTGINEQYF
V: TRBV5-4
J: TRBJ2-7
size: .
D: TRBD1

DNA: TGTGCCAGTAGTTTTGGGGACAGATATGCAACTAATGAAAAACTGTTTTTT
CDR3: CASSFGDRYATNEKLFF
V: TRBV28
J: TRBJ1-4
size: .
D: TRBD1

DNA: TGTGCCTCCCGGGACAGGGGTAACACCAGGGAGCTATTTTTT
CDR3: CASRDRGNTRELFF
V: TRBV30
J: TRBJ2-2
size: few
D: TRBD1

DNA: TGCACCGTTAAGGGCGGGGCCGGCATCACAGATACGCAGTGTTTT
CDR3: CTVKGGAGITDTQCF
V: TRBV29-1
J: TRBJ2-3
size: .
D: .

DNA: TGTGCCAGCCTGGGTGGAGCGCGAGGGAGCACAGATACGCAGTATTTT
CDR3: CASLGGARGSTDTQYF
V: TRBV28
J: TRBJ2-3
size: .
D: .

DNA: TGTAGCGCTTCCGCAGGGTGGGGCATGAATACTGAAGCTTTCTTT
CDR3: CSASAGWGMNTEAFF
V: TRBV29-1
J: TRBJ1-1
size: .
D: .